Reported below is one TCR beta chain. The antigen remains unidentified. A much larger clone lies a single base off, so this may be a read error. Whole-study results and caveats: Tumor Treg TCRs overlapped most with tumor naive CD4+ cells.

Constant-region reverse primers amplified full-length variable regions, followed by semi-nested Nested Universal Primer A PCR. MiXCR, applied by TCRdb to the 5' RACE reads, yields one record per CDR3 protein. The sample has roughly 54,000 distinct CDR3 sequences; roughly 18% are singletons. Trimming left V 6 bases short and J 1 base short, with 15 bases between. CDR3 length: 15 residues. The source is a female donor with breast cancer. The sequenced material came from naive CD4+ T cells sorted from blood. Subset meaning: naive CD4+ T cells, CD4+CD45RA+CD25-. V is TRBV12-3 or TRBV12-4 and J is TRBJ1-1; D gene unclear. The CDR3 nucleotides are TGTGCCAGCAGCCCCCTTAGTGGATGGAACACTGAAGCTTTCTTT. Translating it yields CASSPLSGWNTEAFF.